This T cell receptor (beta chain) is drawn from a study of T cell responses to AZD1222 COVID-19 vaccine. Germline lookup yields CDR1 MDHEN and CDR2 SYDVKM. The V segment lost 3 bases and the J segment 2 bases; nucleotides outside the gene matches: 6. CDR3 size: 15 residues. The table came from immunoSEQ multiplex PCR; TCRdb's copy has only in-frame clones and leaves some out. The table shows 90,000 to 110,000 clones, with roughly 90% occurring only once. The material sequenced was peripheral blood, taken on day 0 of MenACWY control vaccination. The sequence came from an adult in good health. The rearrangement joins TRBV28 to TRBJ2-5, with 7 bases aligning to TRBD2. The CDR3 nucleotides are TGTGCCAGCAGTTTTACGGGGGGTAGACAAGAGACCCAGTACTTC. Translation gives CASSFTGGRQETQYF.